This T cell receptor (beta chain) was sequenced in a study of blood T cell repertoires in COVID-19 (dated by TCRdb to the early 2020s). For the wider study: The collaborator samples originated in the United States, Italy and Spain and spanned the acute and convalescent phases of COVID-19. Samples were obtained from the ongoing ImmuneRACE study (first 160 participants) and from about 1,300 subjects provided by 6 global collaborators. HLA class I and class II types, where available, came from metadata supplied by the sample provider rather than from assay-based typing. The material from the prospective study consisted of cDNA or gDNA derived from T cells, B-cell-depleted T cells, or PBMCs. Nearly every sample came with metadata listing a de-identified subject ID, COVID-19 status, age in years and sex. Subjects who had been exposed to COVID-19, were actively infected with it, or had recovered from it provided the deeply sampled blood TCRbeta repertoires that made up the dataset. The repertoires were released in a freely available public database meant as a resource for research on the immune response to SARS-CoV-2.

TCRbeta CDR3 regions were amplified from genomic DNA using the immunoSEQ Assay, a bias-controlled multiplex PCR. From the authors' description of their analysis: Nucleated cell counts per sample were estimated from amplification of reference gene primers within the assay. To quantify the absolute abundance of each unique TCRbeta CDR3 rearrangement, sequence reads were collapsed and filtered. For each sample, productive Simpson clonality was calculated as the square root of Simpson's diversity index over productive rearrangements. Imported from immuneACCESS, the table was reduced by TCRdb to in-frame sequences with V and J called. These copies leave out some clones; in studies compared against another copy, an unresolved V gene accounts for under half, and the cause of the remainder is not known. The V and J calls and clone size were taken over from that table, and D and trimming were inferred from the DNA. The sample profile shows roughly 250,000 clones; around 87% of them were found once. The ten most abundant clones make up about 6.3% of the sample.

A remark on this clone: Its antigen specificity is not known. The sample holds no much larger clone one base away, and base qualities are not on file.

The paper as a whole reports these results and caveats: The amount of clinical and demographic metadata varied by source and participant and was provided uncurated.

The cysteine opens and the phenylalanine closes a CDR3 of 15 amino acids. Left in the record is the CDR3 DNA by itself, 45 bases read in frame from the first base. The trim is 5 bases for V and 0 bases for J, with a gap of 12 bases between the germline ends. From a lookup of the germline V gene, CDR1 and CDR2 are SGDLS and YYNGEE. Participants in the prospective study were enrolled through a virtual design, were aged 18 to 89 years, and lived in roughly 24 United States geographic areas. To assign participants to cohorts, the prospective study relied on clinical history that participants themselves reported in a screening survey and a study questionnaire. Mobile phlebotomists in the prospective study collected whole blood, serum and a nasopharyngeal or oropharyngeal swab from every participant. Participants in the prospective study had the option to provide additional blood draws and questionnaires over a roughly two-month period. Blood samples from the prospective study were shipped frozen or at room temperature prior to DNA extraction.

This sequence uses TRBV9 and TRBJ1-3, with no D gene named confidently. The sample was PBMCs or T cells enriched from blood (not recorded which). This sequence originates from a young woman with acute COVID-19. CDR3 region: CASSTSGSSGNTIYF. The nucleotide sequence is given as TGTGCCAGCAGTACCTCTGGGAGCTCTGGAAACACCATATATTTT.